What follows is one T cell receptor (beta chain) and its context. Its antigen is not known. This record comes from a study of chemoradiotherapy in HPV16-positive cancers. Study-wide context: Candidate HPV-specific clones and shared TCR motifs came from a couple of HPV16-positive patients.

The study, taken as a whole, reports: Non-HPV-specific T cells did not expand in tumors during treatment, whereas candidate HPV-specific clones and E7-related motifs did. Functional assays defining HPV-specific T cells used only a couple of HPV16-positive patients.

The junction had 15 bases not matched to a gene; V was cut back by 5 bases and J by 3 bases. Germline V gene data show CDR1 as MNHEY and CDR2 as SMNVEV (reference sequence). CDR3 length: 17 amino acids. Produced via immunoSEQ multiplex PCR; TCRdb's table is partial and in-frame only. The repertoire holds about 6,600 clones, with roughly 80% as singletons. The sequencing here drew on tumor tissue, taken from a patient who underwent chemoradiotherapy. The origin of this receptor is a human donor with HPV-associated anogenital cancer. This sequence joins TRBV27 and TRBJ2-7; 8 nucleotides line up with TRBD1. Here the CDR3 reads CASSLDPRRTGNYEQYF. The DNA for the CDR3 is TGTGCCAGCAGTCTGGACCCGCGAAGGACAGGGAACTACGAGCAGTACTTC.